This entry lists 16 T cell receptor beta chains sequenced from one sample in a study of blood T cell repertoires in COVID-19. Measured with immunoSEQ multiplex PCR; TCRdb has only the in-frame clones, and not every one. The data hold some 16,000 clones, with around 87% observed a single time. Sequenced sample: peripheral blood. All receptors come from a human donor in a cohort sampled during active COVID-19.

The chain links TRBV7-2 to TRBJ1-5; D is uncertain. V lost 4 bases and J lost 2, with 6 bases in between. Per germline, CDR1 SGHTA and CDR2 FQGNSA. The CDR3 has 13 amino acids. CDR3 in DNA: TGTGCCAGCAGCTCTAGAGGCAATCAGCCCCAGCATTTT. Residues: CASSSRGNQPQHF.

The chain links TRBV7-9 to TRBJ2-2, with 9 bases matching TRBD1. CDR1 is SEHNR and CDR2 is FQNEAQ in the germline V gene (reference sequence). The CDR3 totals 15 residues. V was pared by 4 bases and J by 5 bases, with 5 bases of the junction left unmatched. The CDR3 DNA reads as TGTGCCAGCAGCTGGGGGGACAGGGCGACCGGGGAGCTGTTTTTT. This gives the protein CASSWGDRATGELFF.

This clone was counted once. The chain links TRBV7-2 to TRBJ1-6; TRBD1 agrees at 9 bases. CDR1 and CDR2 (germline): SGHTA, FQGNSA. The CDR3 is 17 residues long. Germline trimming cut 0 bases from V and 4 bases from J; bases unmatched to any gene: 4. The DNA for the CDR3 is TGTGCCAGCAGCTTAGCCGACGGGACAGGGTATAATTCACCCCTCCACTTT. Its translation is CASSLADGTGYNSPLHF.

The chain combines TRBV7-2 with TRBJ1-1; 7 bases line up with TRBD1. Germline assignment: CDR1 SGHTA and CDR2 FQGNSA. This CDR3 region has 13 residues. Trimming cost V 8 bases and J 3 bases; bases outside gene matches: 6. In nucleotides, the CDR3 is TGTGCCAGCCTACAGGGGCGGGACACTGAAGCTTTCTTT. This translates into CASLQGRDTEAFF.

V is TRBV19 and J is TRBJ1-4, with TRBD1 as a possible D gene (6 bases). V was clipped by 7 bases and J by 0 bases, with 21 bases between them. Germline CDR1 and CDR2: LNHDA and SQIVND (reference sequence). The CDR3 extends over 18 amino acids. The CDR3 loop is CASTPRQGYGTTNEKLFF. CDR3 DNA sequence: TGTGCCAGTACCCCCAGGCAGGGGTATGGGACAACTAATGAAAAACTGTTTTTT.

The count of this clone is one. This chain joins TRBV7-8 and TRBJ1-2, with a tentative D call TRBD1 (6 bases). Germline assignment: CDR1 SGHVS and CDR2 FQNEAQ. This CDR3 is 15 amino acids long. The germline V and J ends were trimmed by 0 bases and 6 bases, with 14 bases remaining between them. The CDR3 DNA reads TGTGCCAGCAGCTTAGCGGTTGGGGCAGGGGATGGCTACACCTTC. Protein sequence: CASSLAVGAGDGYTF.

The V call is TRBV5-5, the J call TRBJ2-7; D is perhaps TRBD1 (7 bases). This CDR3 is 15 amino acids long. The germline gives CDR1 SGHKS, CDR2 YYEKEE (reference sequence). The germline V and J ends were trimmed by 2 bases and 4 bases, with 16 bases remaining between them. The CDR3 loop reads CASSLGGPGTYEQYF. CDR3 sequence (DNA): TGTGCCAGCAGCTTAGGGGGCCCTGGGACTTACGAGCAGTACTTC.

CDR3 region: CASSLGGQGRAFF. In DNA form, the CDR3 reads TGTGCCAGCAGCTTGGGTGGGCAGGGTCGAGCTTTCTTT. This chain uses TRBV7-3 with TRBJ1-1, with D possibly being TRBD1 (5 bases). V lost 3 bases and J lost 10, with 15 bases in between. CDR3 length equals 13 residues. The germline V gene has CDR1 SGHTA and CDR2 FQGTGA.

The chain has TRBV6-5 and TRBJ2-6, with D possibly matching TRBD2 (5 bases). There are 15 residues in the CDR3. Deletions cut 7 bases from V and 0 bases from J, with 10 bases between. The V gene's germline CDR1 is MNHEY and CDR2 SVGAGI. As DNA, the CDR3 is TGTGCCAGCAAGCGGAGCCGCTCTGGGGCCAACGTCCTGACTTTC. This gives the protein CASKRSRSGANVLTF.

This sequence joins TRBV24-1 and TRBJ2-2; 10 bases are a match to TRBD1. Per the germline V gene, CDR1 is KGHDR and CDR2 is SFDVKD. The CDR3 loop spans 15 amino acids. The junction had 1 base not matched to a gene; V was cut back by 2 bases and J by 5 bases. CDR3 protein: CATSDSGQGTGELFF. The CDR3 DNA sequence: TGTGCCACCAGTGATTCGGGACAGGGGACCGGGGAGCTGTTTTTT.

This clone has more than one count but fewer than ten. V is TRBV6-5 and J is TRBJ2-1, with 9 positions matching TRBD2. The germline V gene encodes CDR1 MNHEY and CDR2 SVGAGI. Trimming cost V 6 bases and J 7 bases; bases outside gene matches: 10. The CDR3 covers 15 residues. The CDR3 DNA reads as TGTGCCAGCAGCTATGGCGGGGGGGGAAGAAATGAGCAGTTCTTC. This translates into CASSYGGGGRNEQFF.

V usage is TRBV27 and J usage is TRBJ1-5; TRBD1 aligns across 7 bases. Per germline, CDR1 MNHEY and CDR2 SMNVEV (reference sequence). CDR3 length equals 14 residues. V lost 0 bases and J lost 5; bases outside the gene matches: 1. CDR3 nucleotides: TGTGCCAGCAGTTTATCCAGGGGGGATCAGCCCCAGCATTTT. It specifies CASSLSRGDQPQHF.

The gene calls are TRBV5-5 and TRBJ2-3; 12 nucleotides match TRBD2. The ends lost 4 bases at V and 6 bases at J; junction bases unmatched: 15. Germline lookup yields CDR1 SGHKS and CDR2 YYEKEE (reference sequence). The CDR3 loop spans 18 amino acids. CDR3 protein: CASSPIVTSGGFRDTQYF. The CDR3 nucleotides read TGTGCCAGCAGCCCGATCGTGACTAGCGGGGGTTTTAGGGATACGCAGTATTTT.

V and J are TRBV7-9 and TRBJ1-1; maybe TRBD1 (6 bases). V lost 0 bases, J lost 1 base, and 12 bases lay in between. Per the germline V gene, CDR1 is SEHNR and CDR2 is FQNEAQ (reference sequence). The CDR3 consists of 16 residues. The CDR3 loop reads CASSLAAGAGNTEAFF. The CDR3 DNA reads TGTGCCAGCAGCTTAGCTGCAGGGGCTGGGAACACTGAAGCTTTCTTT.

The chain recombines TRBV3-1 (or the pseudogene TRBV3-2) with TRBJ2-5; D gene unclear. CDR1 is LGHDT and CDR2 is YNNKEL in the germline V gene (reference sequence). This CDR3 has 12 amino acids. The V end lost 4 bases, the J end lost 5 bases, and 8 bases lay between the germline ends. This CDR3 reads CASSPLVETQYF. The DNA for the CDR3 is TGTGCCAGCAGCCCCTTAGTTGAGACCCAGTACTTC.

V is TRBV7-2 and J is TRBJ2-3, with 7 bases lining up with TRBD1. The CDR3 loop spans 16 amino acids. Germline CDR1 and CDR2: SGHTA and FQGNSA. V lost 6 bases to trimming and J lost 2 bases; unmatched junction nucleotides: 11. The CDR3 protein is CASSTPPGTATDTQYF. The CDR3 DNA follows: TGTGCCAGCAGTACCCCCCCCGGGACAGCCACAGATACGCAGTATTTT.